This TCR beta chain was identified during a study of T-cell reconstitution after alpha-beta-depleted transplantation in children. Notes on the study in general: Two months or so post-transplant, alpha-beta T cells reportedly derived from several hundred expanded graft clones. Surviving recipient T cells and thymic progenitors underlay high day-60 TCRbeta diversity in some patients. It was newly produced T cells that mostly accounted for T-cell counts and diversity one year after transplant.

This clonotype came up a few times. Its antigen remains unknown. After removal of 0 bases from V and 3 bases from J, the junction contained 4 bases not matched to a gene. The CDR3 contains 16 residues. CDR1 and CDR2 from the germline V gene are MNHEY and SVGEGT. The TCRbeta library was prepared with unique molecular identifiers. A single record per CDR3 protein comes from TCRdb applying MiXCR to the PCR reads. This repertoire shows fewer than 150,000 distinct CDR3 sequences, 8% to 10% found once; its top ten account for 24%. This TCR was recovered from a girl under two years old who had a stem cell transplant for combined immunodeficiency, so the T cells may come from the graft donor. The chain couples TRBV6-2 or TRBV6-3 to TRBJ2-1; 8 nucleotides align to TRBD2. Sample: PBMCs, mostly from graft donor cells, taken 180 days after TCRalphabeta/CD19-depleted stem cell transplant. The CDR3 sequence is CASSYSSGRGYNEQFF. The DNA of the CDR3 is TGTGCCAGCAGTTACTCCAGCGGGAGAGGCTACAATGAGCAGTTCTTC.